The next 6 T cell receptor beta chains were all read from a single sample in a study of blood T cell repertoires in COVID-19. Using immunoSEQ multiplex PCR, the repertoire was profiled, and TCRdb retains in-frame clones only, with some absent. The data show some 220,000 clones, approximately 81% seen once. Material for sequencing was peripheral blood. These receptor sequences come from a woman in her sixties who had recovered from COVID-19.

V usage is TRBV11-2 and J usage is TRBJ2-5; 11 positions match TRBD2. Germline CDR1 is SGHAT and CDR2 is FQNNGV. This CDR3 has 19 residues. V trimming: 1 base; J trimming: 5 bases; junction bases outside the gene matches: 15. The DNA for the CDR3 is TGTGCCAGCAGCTTAGGTCGTGGGCTAGCGGGGGGAATAAGTGAGACCCAGTACTTC. Encoded protein: CASSLGRGLAGGISETQYF.

The rearrangement uses TRBV6-5 and TRBJ2-3, with D perhaps TRBD2 (6 bases). CDR1 and CDR2 from the germline V gene are MNHEY and SVGAGI. The CDR3 runs to 13 residues. V was trimmed by 5 bases and J by 6 bases, leaving 12 bases between them. The CDR3, as DNA: TGTGCCAGCAGTCTGGACGGAGGGGATACGCAGTATTTT. As protein: CASSLDGGDTQYF.

The sample holds one count of this clone. This chain connects TRBV7-2 to TRBJ2-7; 8 bases map to TRBD2. The ends lost 5 bases at V and 2 bases at J; junction bases unmatched: 5. CDR3 length: 14 amino acids. CDR1 is SGHTA, CDR2 FQGNSA, per germline. The CDR3 region is CASSQSGGPYEQYF. CDR3 sequence (DNA): TGTGCCAGCAGCCAGAGCGGGGGACCCTACGAGCAGTACTTC.

V and J are TRBV3-1 (or the pseudogene TRBV3-2) and TRBJ2-7; 10 bases are shared with TRBD1. From germline, CDR1 is LGHDT and CDR2 YNNKEL (reference sequence). The CDR3 has 16 residues. The V segment lost 4 bases and the J segment 2 bases; nucleotides outside the gene matches: 8. The CDR3 loop is CASSRTAGQGTYEQYF. In DNA, the CDR3 is TGTGCCAGCAGCCGGACCGCGGGACAGGGGACCTACGAGCAGTACTTC.

CDR3 loop: CASSFPGSSQWYF. The DNA of the CDR3 is TGTGCCAGCAGCTTCCCAGGCTCCTCGCAGTGGTATTTT. The V call is TRBV5-8, the J call TRBJ2-3, with D unclear. CDR1 is SGHTS and CDR2 is YDEGEE in the germline V gene. This CDR3 spans 13 amino acids. Between the trimmed V and J ends, which lost 2 bases and 14 bases, there was a span of 18 bases. Full variable domain (outside the CDR3, taken from reference TRBV5-8 and TRBJ2-3): EAGVTQSPTHLIKTRGQQATLRCSPISGHTSVYWYQQALGLGLQFLLWYDEGEERNRGNFPPRFSGRQFPNYSSELNVNALELEDSALYLCASSFPGSSQWYFGPGTRLTVL.

The rearrangement links TRBV10-3 to TRBJ1-2, with 8 bases lining up with TRBD1. Germline-derived CDR1 and CDR2 are ENHRY and SYGVKD. CDR3 length: 13 residues. Trimming took 6 bases from V and 2 from J; bases not matched to a gene: 2. The CDR3 DNA is TGTGCCATCAGGAGGACAGGGAACTATGGCTACACCTTC. Translation gives CAIRRTGNYGYTF.